Many counts were recorded for the clone carrying this TCR beta chain. Antigen specificity is unknown. The TCRbeta library was prepared with unique molecular identifiers. TCRdb analysed the PCR reads with MiXCR anew, one entry per CDR3 protein. The sample has 600,000 to 800,000 distinct CDR3 sequences; about an eighth are singletons. Germline CDR1 is DFQATT and CDR2 is SNEGSKA (reference sequence). Germline trimming cut 6 bases from V and 8 bases from J; bases unmatched to any gene: 6. The CDR3 has 14 amino acids. This entry belongs to a study of T-cell reconstitution after alpha-beta-depleted transplantation in children. Study-level points and caveats: Several hundred expanded graft clones reportedly supplied alpha-beta T cells about two months after transplant. A year had passed since transplant, and T-cell counts and diversity by then came mostly from newly produced T cells.

This clonotype was sampled from a girl aged 2 to 9 with congenital amegakaryocytic thrombocytopenia, due to receive a stem cell transplant. Specimen: PBMCs, collected before TCRalphabeta/CD19-depleted stem cell transplant. The V and J genes are TRBV20-1 and TRBJ2-1; 14 bases agree with TRBD2. As DNA, the CDR3 is TGCAGTGCCTCCGGGACTAGCGGGAGTTATGAGCAGTTCTTC. Its translation: CSASGTSGSYEQFF.